Below are 24 T cell receptor beta chains sequenced from a single sample in a study of vaccination effects on CD4 cells after COVID-19. Using viral peptide pools, the ViraFEST assay grew out antigen-specific CD4+ T cells prior to sequencing. At the end of 10 days of culture, CD4+ T cells were isolated. Participants were given two doses of BNT162b2 or mRNA-1273 vaccine. The method was immunoSEQ multiplex PCR; TCRdb's version includes in-frame clones alone and lacks a portion of them. Counted here are 23,000 or so clones, roughly 80% occurring once; the ten biggest clones make up about 5.8%. Their antigens are not known. Sequences were derived from CD4+ T cells from PBMCs cultured with SARS-CoV-2 spike peptides, sampled after COVID-19 vaccination. Receptor source: a human donor who received a COVID-19 vaccine. Some clones in this sample may be carry-over from other donors' samples.

This chain connects TRBV18 to TRBJ1-1, with TRBD1 as a possible D gene (5 bases). Germline V gives CDR1 KGHSH, CDR2 LQKENI. Deletions cut 5 bases from V and 0 bases from J, with 13 bases between. The CDR3 totals 15 residues. CDR3 coding DNA: TGTGCCAGCTCATCCCGACAGAGAGTGAACACTGAAGCTTTCTTT. It encodes CASSSRQRVNTEAFF.

This clone was recorded a few times. J is TRBJ1-5 and V is TRBV5-1; maybe TRBD1 (6 bases). The CDR3 has 13 residues. Per the germline V gene, CDR1 is SGHRS and CDR2 is YFSETQ. Trimming took 0 bases from V and 7 from J, leaving 8 bases between them. CDR3: CASSLEGGQPQHF. CDR3 DNA sequence: TGCGCCAGCAGCTTGGAGGGGGGCCAGCCCCAGCATTTT.

CDR3 amino acids: CASSQDKGLAGGNEQYV. The CDR3 DNA sequence: TGCGCCAGCAGCCAAGATAAGGGACTAGCGGGGGGGAACGAGCAGTACGTC. The V and J genes are TRBV4-1 and TRBJ2-7, with 16 nucleotides matching TRBD2. The V gene's germline CDR1 is MGHRA and CDR2 YSYEKL. The CDR3 contains 17 residues. The V and J ends lost 0 bases and 5 bases, in that order; junction bases with no gene match: 4.

V gene TRBV24-1 combines with J gene TRBJ2-3; D is ambiguous. The CDR3 contains 13 residues. V dropped 7 bases and J dropped 0 bases, with 7 bases sitting between them. Germline CDR1 and CDR2: KGHDR and SFDVKD. CDR3 loop: CATRGSSTDTQYF. Here the CDR3 DNA reads TGTGCCACCAGAGGAAGTAGCACAGATACGCAGTATTTT.

The CDR3 is CASSQDSNYGYTF. The CDR3 coding sequence is TGTGCCAGCAGCCAAGACAGTAACTATGGCTACACCTTC. The chain combines TRBV3-1 (or the pseudogene TRBV3-2) with TRBJ1-2; D remains unclear. The CDR3 loop spans 13 amino acids. Trimming took 0 bases from V and 1 from J, leaving 3 bases between them. Germline values: CDR1 LGHDT, CDR2 YNNKEL (reference sequence).

The genes are TRBV5-4 and TRBJ1-5; D remains unclear. This CDR3 is 13 amino acids long. CDR1 is SGHNT and CDR2 is YYREEE in the germline V gene (reference sequence). Trimming removed 0 bases at V and 6 bases at J, with 7 bases between. The chain's CDR3 is CASSLGIRQPQHF. DNA of the CDR3: TGTGCCAGCAGCTTGGGTATTCGTCAGCCCCAGCATTTT.

The chain links TRBV7-2 to TRBJ2-1; D possibly corresponds to TRBD2 (6 bases). This CDR3 comprises 16 residues. Trimming cost V 5 bases and J 4 bases, with 18 bases left between them. Looked up from germline, CDR1 is SGHTA and CDR2 is FQGNSA. CDR3: CASSHPLGGRYNEQFF. The CDR3 DNA reads TGTGCCAGCAGCCATCCTCTCGGGGGTCGTTACAATGAGCAGTTCTTC.

The chain carries TRBV29-1 and TRBJ2-3; D ambiguous. This CDR3 is built from 14 residues. The V end was cut by 4 bases, the J end by 3 bases, with 14 bases between. Germline CDR1 SQVTM, CDR2 ANQGSEA. CDR3 DNA: TGCAGCGTTGGAACCGTCTACCGGACAGATACGCAGTATTTT. Its protein product is CSVGTVYRTDTQYF.

V usage is TRBV7-9 and J usage is TRBJ2-5; D gene unclear. CDR3 size: 15 residues. Germline V gene sequence: CDR1 SEHNR, CDR2 FQNEAQ (reference sequence). The V end lost 2 bases, the J end lost 5 bases, and 15 bases lay between the germline ends. In DNA, the CDR3 is TGTGCCAGCAGCTTAAGTGGGCAGGTCCAGGAGACCCAGTACTTC. Translation gives CASSLSGQVQETQYF.

This clone appeared a few times. The chain links TRBV27 to TRBJ1-2, with 8 bases aligning to TRBD1. The CDR3 length is 14 residues. CDR1 and CDR2 from the germline V gene are MNHEY and SMNVEV (reference sequence). V dropped 6 bases and J dropped 0; count of bases not matched to a gene: 3. CDR3 in DNA: TGTGCCAGCAGGGGACAGGACTCTAACTATGGCTACACCTTC. This sequence encodes CASRGQDSNYGYTF.

V usage is TRBV20-1 and J usage is TRBJ2-7; 7 bases fit TRBD1. CDR3 length: 14 amino acids. Germline CDR1 reads DFQATT; CDR2 reads SNEGSKA (reference sequence). V gave up 3 bases and J gave up 0 bases; unmatched junction bases: 5. DNA for the CDR3: TGCAGTGCTAGTAACAGGGGCTACTCCTACGAGCAGTACGTC. It codes for CSASNRGYSYEQYV.

The chain uses TRBV13 and TRBJ1-2; D uncertain. Trimming pared 2 bases from V and 0 bases from J, leaving 13 bases between. In germline, CDR1 is PRHDT, CDR2 FYEKMQ (reference sequence). The CDR3 has 16 amino acids. The CDR3 nucleotides are TGTGCCAGCAGCTTACTCAACGACGGACCTAACTATGGCTACACCTTC. This encodes CASSLLNDGPNYGYTF.

J is TRBJ1-1 and V is TRBV9, with D possibly matching TRBD1 (6 bases). The CDR3 totals 16 residues. Germline V gives CDR1 SGDLS, CDR2 YYNGEE. Trimming shortened V by 4 bases and J by 3 bases, and 19 bases separated the two germline ends. CDR3 amino acids: CASSPKGDNWDTEAFF. For the CDR3, the DNA is TGTGCCAGCAGCCCCAAAGGGGACAATTGGGACACTGAAGCTTTCTTT.

In nucleotides, the CDR3 is TGTGCCAGCAGCTTAGGGGCTAGTCCGGGTCGGGAGACCCAGTACTTC. This gives the protein CASSLGASPGRETQYF. The chain is built from TRBV11-2 and TRBJ2-5; no definite D call. Germline V gene lookup returns CDR1 SGHAT and CDR2 FQNNGV. Deletions cut 1 base from V and 5 bases from J, with 17 bases between. This CDR3 contains 16 residues.

The CDR3 sequence: CASSARLQETQYF. The CDR3 bases are TGTGCCAGCTCCGCCCGGCTACAAGAGACCCAGTACTTC. The genes are TRBV18 and TRBJ2-5; D is unclear. V was cut by 6 bases and J by 2 bases, with 10 bases left in between. Looked up from germline, CDR1 is KGHSH and CDR2 is LQKENI. The CDR3 has 13 amino acids.

This clone was counted between two and nine times. This chain links TRBV20-1 with TRBJ2-6; D call uncertain. The CDR3 length is 11 residues. V gave up 6 bases and J gave up 4 bases, with 4 bases separating them. Germline CDR1 reads DFQATT; CDR2 reads SNEGSKA (reference sequence). CDR3 loop: CSAWGANVLTF. The CDR3 bases are TGCAGTGCCTGGGGGGCCAACGTCCTGACTTTC.

The chain recombines TRBV27 with TRBJ1-5; D is ambiguous. In germline, CDR1 is MNHEY, CDR2 SMNVEV (reference sequence). Trimming took 4 bases from V and 4 from J, leaving 11 bases between them. The CDR3 is 14 residues long. CDR3 amino acids: CASSWSGGNQPQHF. The DNA of the CDR3 is TGTGCCAGCAGTTGGTCGGGCGGAAATCAGCCCCAGCATTTT.

This clone was seen only a few times. The chain carries TRBV7-2 and TRBJ2-5; 12 bases align to TRBD1. The length of the CDR3 is 14 residues. Germline V gives CDR1 SGHTA, CDR2 FQGNSA. The ends lost 4 bases at V and 5 bases at J; junction bases unmatched: 2. The CDR3 here is CASSWGQGAETQYF. Here the CDR3 DNA reads TGTGCCAGCAGCTGGGGACAGGGGGCGGAGACCCAGTACTTC.

V usage is TRBV11-2 and J usage is TRBJ1-1, with D unclear. Germline V gene sequence: CDR1 SGHAT, CDR2 FQNNGV. The V end lost 3 bases, the J end lost 1 base, and 9 bases lay between the germline ends. This CDR3 has 14 amino acids. CDR3 in DNA: TGTGCCAGCAGCTTTTTACCAGGGAACACTGAAGCTTTCTTT. Amino acid sequence: CASSFLPGNTEAFF.

V usage is TRBV5-1 and J usage is TRBJ2-2, with a possible D match to TRBD1 (5 bases). CDR1 is SGHRS and CDR2 is YFSETQ in the germline V gene. Trimming removed 5 bases from V and 0 bases from J, with 11 bases in between. This CDR3 comprises 15 residues. The CDR3 spells CASRGQGSNTGELFF. The CDR3 DNA is TGCGCCAGCAGGGGGCAGGGATCGAACACCGGGGAGCTGTTTTTT.

This clone was detected only a few times. The chain carries TRBV10-2 and TRBJ1-6, with D possibly being TRBD1 (5 bases). The CDR3 spans 15 residues. CDR1 is WSHSY and CDR2 is SAAADI in the germline V gene. The V end was cut by 4 bases, the J end by 5 bases, with 12 bases between. The CDR3 nucleotides read TGCGCCAGCAGTGGGTCCGGGGCCCATAATTCACCCCTCCACTTT. This encodes CASSGSGAHNSPLHF.

This chain joins TRBV6-5 and TRBJ1-6, with 7 bases lining up with TRBD1. The V gene end was trimmed by 6 bases and the J gene end by 7 bases; junction bases not matched to a gene: 9. Per germline, CDR1 MNHEY and CDR2 SVGAGI. This CDR3 region has 15 residues. For the CDR3, the DNA is TGTGCCAGCAGCCTGATACAGGGGAGGAATTCACCCCTCCACTTT. Encoded protein: CASSLIQGRNSPLHF.

This chain joins TRBV12-5 and TRBJ2-3, with 7 bases identical to TRBD1. J gave up 2 bases and V 6 bases, and 8 bases lay outside the gene matches. The CDR3 has 15 residues. Germline values: CDR1 LGHNT, CDR2 FRNRAP. This CDR3 is CASGTKGQYTDTQYF. The DNA for the CDR3 is TGTGCTAGTGGAACTAAGGGACAGTACACAGATACGCAGTATTTT. Variable domain in full (rest from reference TRBV12-5 and TRBJ2-3): DARVTQTPRHKVTEMGQEVTMRCQPILGHNTVFWYRQTMMQGLELLAYFRNRAPLDDSGMPKDRFSAEMPDATLATLKIQPSEPRDSAVYFCASGTKGQYTDTQYFGPGTRLTVL.

J is TRBJ2-1 and V is TRBV5-1; 10 positions match TRBD2. Germline-derived CDR1 and CDR2 are SGHRS and YFSETQ. The CDR3 sequence is 15 residues long. V dropped 4 bases and J dropped 5; count of bases not matched to a gene: 6. The CDR3, as DNA: TGCGCCAGCAGCCCGGTTAGCGGGGGGCACAATGAGCAGTTCTTC. Amino acids: CASSPVSGGHNEQFF.